These 25 T cell receptor beta chains came from one sample sequenced in a study of T cell repertoires in cytomegalovirus infection. Each CDR3 protein is one row after TCRdb ran MiXCR on the reads. The sample yields 650,000 to 900,000 distinct CDR3 sequences, over 25% seen once. For these TCRs, the target antigens are not known. This specimen was cultured CD8+ T cells from PBMCs, taken from culture after CMV antigen stimulation. The receptors were gathered from a human donor in good health (CMV status not recorded). Some clones in this sample may be carry-over from other donors' samples.

On this clonotype itself: A much larger clone lies one base from this, so it may be a read error. V gene TRBV7-2 combines with J gene TRBJ1-1; TRBD1 matches at 7 bases. The CDR3 length is 13 residues. J was trimmed by 6 bases and V by 5 bases; bases with no gene match: 6. Germline assignment: CDR1 SGHTA and CDR2 FQGNSA. The CDR3 bases are TGTGCCAGCAGCCGGGGACAGAGGGCTGAAGCTTTCTTT. Protein product: CASSRGQRAEAFF.

This clonotype occurred a few times. The chain combines TRBV19 with TRBJ2-1; 7 bases fit TRBD1. V lost 4 bases to trimming and J lost 7 bases; unmatched junction nucleotides: 7. This CDR3 comprises 14 residues. The germline gives CDR1 LNHDA, CDR2 SQIVND (reference sequence). The CDR3 sequence is CASSTTGIWNEQFF. The CDR3 DNA sequence: TGTGCCAGTAGTACGACAGGGATTTGGAATGAGCAGTTCTTC.

This clonotype has only a few counts. This chain connects TRBV29-1 to TRBJ2-1, with 10 positions matching TRBD1. The CDR3 is 18 amino acids. Germline lookup yields CDR1 SQVTM and CDR2 ANQGSEA. After removal of 0 bases from V and 7 bases from J, the junction contained 15 bases not matched to a gene. CDR3: CSVEEPGTGVRVINEQFF. The CDR3 DNA reads as TGCAGCGTTGAAGAGCCCGGGACAGGGGTTCGGGTGATAAATGAGCAGTTCTTC.

In this sample, this clonotype turned up many times. The V gene is TRBV7-2, the J gene TRBJ1-2, with TRBD1 identical over 10 bases. The trim removed 4 bases at V and 5 bases at J, leaving 1 base unmatched. The CDR3 covers 13 residues. Per the germline V gene, CDR1 is SGHTA and CDR2 is FQGNSA. CDR3 DNA sequence: TGTGCCAGCAGCTGGACAGGGGGGTATGGCTACACCTTC. Protein: CASSWTGGYGYTF. Full variable domain (missing parts from reference TRBV7-2 and TRBJ1-2): GAGVSQSPSNKVTEKGKDVELRCDPISGHTALYWYRQSLGQGLEFLIYFQGNSAPDKSGLPSDRFSAERTGGSVSTLTIQRTQQEDSAVYLCASSWTGGYGYTFGSGTRLTVV.

This clonotype was observed a few times. J is TRBJ1-2 and V is TRBV6-5, with 7 nucleotides matching TRBD1. Per germline, CDR1 MNHEY and CDR2 SVGAGI. This CDR3 comprises 14 residues. J was trimmed by 5 bases and V by 4 bases; bases with no gene match: 7. CDR3 loop: CASSWSDRVYGYTF. In nucleotides, the CDR3 is TGTGCCAGCAGTTGGTCCGACAGGGTATATGGCTACACCTTC.

This clonotype showed up just once. A clone one base away is much larger, so this may be a read error. The gene calls are TRBV7-8 and TRBJ2-1; D is perhaps TRBD1 (6 bases). The V gene's germline CDR1 is SGHVS and CDR2 FQNEAQ. Trimming removed 4 bases at V and 9 bases at J, with 16 bases between. The CDR3 has 14 amino acids. CDR3 amino acids: CASSSTERDTEQFF. The CDR3 DNA is TGTGCCAGCAGCTCTACAGAAAGGGACACTGAGCAGTTCTTC.

V and J are TRBV7-9 and TRBJ2-3; D assignment may be TRBD1 or TRBD2 (5 bases each). This CDR3 has 12 amino acids. From germline, CDR1 is SEHNR and CDR2 FQNEAQ (reference sequence). V was trimmed by 1 base and J by 11 bases, leaving 10 bases between them. This CDR3 is CASSLVRDQQYF. CDR3 DNA: TGTGCCAGCAGCTTAGTCCGGGACCAGCAGTATTTT.

This chain links TRBV28 with TRBJ1-6, with TRBD1 matching 7 bases. J gave up 6 bases and V 7 bases, and 9 bases lay outside the gene matches. In germline, CDR1 is MDHEN, CDR2 SYDVKM. CDR3 length: 15 amino acids. The CDR3 sequence: CASTLEGQTNSPLHF. CDR3 DNA sequence: TGTGCCAGCACCCTGGAGGGACAGACTAATTCACCCCTCCACTTT.

This clonotype has ten or more counts. The rearrangement joins TRBV7-2 to TRBJ1-6, with 9 bases that match TRBD1. The CDR3 is 15 amino acids. Per germline, CDR1 SGHTA and CDR2 FQGNSA. V gave up 5 bases and J gave up 10 bases; unmatched junction bases: 9. The CDR3 DNA sequence: TGTGCCAGCAGCCCGACAGGGGGAGGGGGGTCACCCCTCCACTTT. As protein: CASSPTGGGGSPLHF. The full variable domain, with the rest looked up from reference TRBV7-2 and TRBJ1-6, is GAGVSQSPSNKVTEKGKDVELRCDPISGHTALYWYRQSLGQGLEFLIYFQGNSAPDKSGLPSDRFSAERTGGSVSTLTIQRTQQEDSAVYLCASSPTGGGGSPLHFGNGTRLTVT.

The V gene is TRBV10-3, the J gene TRBJ2-1; no reliable D call. The germline V gene has CDR1 ENHRY and CDR2 SYGVKD. The CDR3 is 15 residues long. V dropped 0 bases and J dropped 6 bases, with 12 bases sitting between them. CDR3 amino acids: CAISESLDDFNEQFF. For the CDR3, the DNA is TGTGCCATCAGTGAGTCGCTTGACGACTTCAATGAGCAGTTCTTC.

There are a few counts of this clonotype. The chain uses TRBV7-9 and TRBJ1-1, with TRBD1 identical over 7 bases. This CDR3 region has 15 residues. The germline V gene has CDR1 SEHNR and CDR2 FQNEAQ (reference sequence). V trimming: 3 bases; J trimming: 1 base; junction bases outside the gene matches: 5. The CDR3 DNA reads TGTGCCAGCAGCTTTGGGGGACAGACGAACACTGAAGCTTTCTTT. Its protein is CASSFGGQTNTEAFF.

This chain links TRBV15 with TRBJ2-5, with TRBD2 matching over 12 bases. There are 16 residues in the CDR3. V gave up 3 bases and J gave up 7 bases; unmatched junction bases: 9. Germline V gene lookup returns CDR1 LNHNV and CDR2 YYDKDF (reference sequence). In DNA, the CDR3 is TGTGCCACCAGCAGCGGGGCTAGCGGGGGGGAAAGGACCCAGTACTTC. It is translated as CATSSGASGGERTQYF.

This clonotype was counted only a few times. The genes are TRBV12-3 or TRBV12-4 and TRBJ1-6; no firm D call. The CDR3 is 12 residues long. V gave up 5 bases and J gave up 10 bases, with 9 bases separating them. CDR3 amino acids: CASSPTGSPLHF. The CDR3 region has the DNA TGTGCCAGCAGTCCTACGGGGTCACCCCTCCACTTT.

The rearrangement links TRBV20-1 to TRBJ2-7; no clear D. Germline lookup yields CDR1 DFQATT and CDR2 SNEGSKA (reference sequence). V lost 0 bases to trimming and J lost 2 bases, with 8 bases between them. The CDR3 sequence is 13 residues long. The CDR3 loop reads CSARESVTYEQYV. The CDR3 DNA follows: TGCAGTGCTAGAGAATCAGTTACCTACGAGCAGTACGTC.

This rearrangement joins TRBV2 to TRBJ1-2; D remains unclear. The V gene's germline CDR1 is SNHLY and CDR2 FYNNEI. V lost 8 bases and J 5 bases, leaving 18 bases between the germline ends. This CDR3 comprises 14 residues. The CDR3 DNA reads as TGTGCCAGCCCCCGGCGACCTAACATTTATGGCTACACCTTC. Its protein is CASPRRPNIYGYTF.

This clonotype was picked up a small number of times. This chain connects TRBV19 to TRBJ1-6; 10 bases agree with TRBD1. The CDR3 sequence is 15 residues long. The germline V gene has CDR1 LNHDA and CDR2 SQIVND (reference sequence). Germline trimming cut 7 bases from V and 9 bases from J; bases unmatched to any gene: 9. CDR3 bases: TGTGCCAGTACCGACGACAGGGGGCCCGGTTCACCCCTCCACTTT. Its protein is CASTDDRGPGSPLHF.

This clonotype was detected only a few times. V and J are TRBV7-9 and TRBJ1-2; D is unresolved. V shed 1 base and J shed 4 bases, with 13 bases lying between them. This CDR3 region has 15 residues. The germline gives CDR1 SEHNR, CDR2 FQNEAQ (reference sequence). The CDR3 reads CASSLGGSLLYGYTF. The CDR3, as DNA: TGTGCCAGCAGCTTAGGCGGCAGCCTCCTCTATGGCTACACCTTC.

This clonotype was counted a few times. The J gene is TRBJ1-1, the V gene TRBV6-6; no firm D call. Trimming removed 2 bases at V and 11 bases at J, with 12 bases between. The CDR3 covers 12 residues. Germline CDR1 is MNHNY and CDR2 is SVGAGI (reference sequence). CDR3 residues: CASSYLLGVAFF. CDR3 coding DNA: TGTGCCAGCAGTTACCTTCTGGGTGTGGCTTTCTTT.

The chain combines TRBV4-1 with TRBJ2-3, with D hard to call. Per the germline V gene, CDR1 is MGHRA and CDR2 is YSYEKL. CDR3 length equals 13 residues. V was cut by 1 base and J by 14 bases, with 16 bases left in between. Here the CDR3 DNA reads TGCGCCAGCAGCCAAGTCGCGGTTAGTTATCGGTATTTT. The encoded protein is CASSQVAVSYRYF.

The V call is TRBV7-6, the J call TRBJ2-5; the D is unclear. CDR3 length: 13 amino acids. Between the trimmed V and J ends, which lost 7 bases and 2 bases, there was a span of 11 bases. From germline, CDR1 is SGHVS and CDR2 FNYEAQ. CDR3 nucleotides: TGTGCCAGCAAGCACAGTGAACAAGAGACCCAGTACTTC. Its translation: CASKHSEQETQYF.

This sequence joins TRBV6-2 or TRBV6-3 and TRBJ2-7; possibly TRBD1 for D (5 bases). This CDR3 is 13 amino acids long. Germline CDR1 MNHEY, CDR2 SVGEGT. V lost 5 bases and J lost 2, with 10 bases in between. As DNA, the CDR3 is TGTGCCAGCAGTCGCGGCAGGGCCTACGAGCAGTACGTC. Translating it yields CASSRGRAYEQYV.

The table lists this clonotype with a few counts. The chain links TRBV7-9 to TRBJ1-5, with a weak D call TRBD1 (5 bases). Germline assignment: CDR1 SEHNR and CDR2 FQNEAQ (reference sequence). The CDR3 contains 13 residues. V lost 6 bases to trimming and J lost 4 bases, with 10 bases between them. CDR3 DNA: TGTGCCAGCAGGGCCGAGGGGAATCAGCCCCAGCATTTT. Its protein is CASRAEGNQPQHF.

V usage is TRBV2 and J usage is TRBJ2-1; possibly TRBD2 for D (6 bases). CDR1 and CDR2 from the germline V gene are SNHLY and FYNNEI. Trimming removed 7 bases at V and 15 bases at J, with 16 bases between. This CDR3 is built from 11 residues. In DNA form, the CDR3 reads TGTGCCAGCAACGGAGGGGACCAACGGTTCTTC. It translates to CASNGGDQRFF.

The CDR3 region is CATKRGGQGTEAFF. CDR3 nucleotide sequence: TGTGCCACAAAAAGGGGAGGACAGGGTACTGAAGCTTTCTTT. The chain recombines TRBV4-2 with TRBJ1-1, with 8 bases fitting TRBD1. The CDR3 is 14 amino acids. CDR1 and CDR2 from the germline V gene are LGHNA and YNFKEQ. V was pared by 10 bases and J by 5 bases, with 12 bases of the junction left unmatched.

This clonotype has just a few counts. J is TRBJ2-3 and V is TRBV15; no definite D call. Germline lookup yields CDR1 LNHNV and CDR2 YYDKDF (reference sequence). The germline V and J ends were trimmed by 6 bases and 5 bases, with 18 bases remaining between them. The length of the CDR3 is 15 residues. DNA for the CDR3: TGTGCCACCAGTCCAGTAAGGACCCCTCGAGATACGCAGTATTTT. It specifies CATSPVRTPRDTQYF.